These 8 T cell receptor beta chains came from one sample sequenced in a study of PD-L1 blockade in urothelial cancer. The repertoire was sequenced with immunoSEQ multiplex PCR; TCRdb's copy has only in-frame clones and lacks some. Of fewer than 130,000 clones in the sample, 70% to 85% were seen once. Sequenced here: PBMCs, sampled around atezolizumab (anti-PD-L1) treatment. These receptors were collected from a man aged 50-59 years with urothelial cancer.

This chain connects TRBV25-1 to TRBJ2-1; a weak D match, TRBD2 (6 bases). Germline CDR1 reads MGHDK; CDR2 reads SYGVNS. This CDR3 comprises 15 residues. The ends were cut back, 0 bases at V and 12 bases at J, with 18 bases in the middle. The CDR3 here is CASSEYTGGSSRQFF. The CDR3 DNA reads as TGTGCCAGCAGTGAATATACCGGGGGTAGTAGTCGGCAGTTCTTC.

This CDR3 is CASSTQGPEPQHF. As DNA, the CDR3 is TGTGCCAGCAGCACACAGGGCCCGGAGCCCCAGCATTTT. The chain has TRBV5-6 and TRBJ1-5, with a possible D match to TRBD1 (6 bases). This CDR3 is built from 13 residues. Trimming took off 4 bases at V and 8 bases at J, with 13 bases between the two ends. From germline, CDR1 is SGHDT and CDR2 YYEEEE. The whole variable domain, filled in from reference TRBV5-6 and TRBJ1-5, reads DAGVTQSPTHLIKTRGQQVTLRCSPKSGHDTVSWYQQALGQGPQFIFQYYEEEERQRGNFPDRFSGHQFPNYSSELNVNALLLGDSALYLCASSTQGPEPQHFGDGTRLSIL.

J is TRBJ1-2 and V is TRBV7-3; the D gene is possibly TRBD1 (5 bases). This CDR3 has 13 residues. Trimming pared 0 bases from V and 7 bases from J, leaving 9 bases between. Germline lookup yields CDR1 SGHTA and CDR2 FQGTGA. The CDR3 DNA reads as TGTGCCAGCAGCTTAACGGGGACTGCTGGCTACACCTTC. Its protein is CASSLTGTAGYTF.

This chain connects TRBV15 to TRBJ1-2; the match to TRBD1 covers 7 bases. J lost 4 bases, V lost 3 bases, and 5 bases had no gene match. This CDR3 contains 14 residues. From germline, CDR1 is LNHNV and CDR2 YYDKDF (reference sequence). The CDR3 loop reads CATSSRTGSYGYTF. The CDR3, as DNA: TGTGCCACCAGCAGCCGGACAGGCTCCTATGGCTACACCTTC.

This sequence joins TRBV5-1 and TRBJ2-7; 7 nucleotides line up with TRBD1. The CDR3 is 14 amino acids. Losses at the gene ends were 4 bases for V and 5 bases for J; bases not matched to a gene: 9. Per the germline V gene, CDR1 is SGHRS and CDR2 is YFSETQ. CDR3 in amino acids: CASSHRTGNHEQYF. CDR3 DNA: TGCGCCAGCAGCCATCGGACAGGAAACCACGAGCAGTACTTC. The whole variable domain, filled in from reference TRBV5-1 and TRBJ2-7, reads KAGVTQTPRYLIKTRGQQVTLSCSPISGHRSVSWYQQTPGQGLQFLFEYFSETQRNKGNFPGRFSGRQFSNSRSEMNVSTLELGDSALYLCASSHRTGNHEQYFGPGTRLTVT.

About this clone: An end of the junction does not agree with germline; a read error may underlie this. The CDR3 sequence: CACRGRGEQYF. CDR3 DNA sequence: TGTGCCTGCAGGGGGCGCGGCGAGCAGTACTTC. The J gene is TRBJ2-7, the V gene TRBV28; 8 bases are shared with TRBD1. The CDR3 is 11 residues long. Germline V gene data show CDR1 as MDHEN and CDR2 as SYDVKM.

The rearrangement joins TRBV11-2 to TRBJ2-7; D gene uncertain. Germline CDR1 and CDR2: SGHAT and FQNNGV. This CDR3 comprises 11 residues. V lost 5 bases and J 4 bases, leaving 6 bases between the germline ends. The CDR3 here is CASSQYYEQYF. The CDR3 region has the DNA TGTGCCAGCAGCCAGTATTACGAGCAGTACTTC.

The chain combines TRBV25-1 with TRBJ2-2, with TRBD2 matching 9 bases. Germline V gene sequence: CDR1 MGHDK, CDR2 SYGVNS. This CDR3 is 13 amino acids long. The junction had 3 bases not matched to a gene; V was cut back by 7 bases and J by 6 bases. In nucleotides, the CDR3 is TGTGCCAGCACTAGCGGGATCCCCGGGGAGCTGTTTTTT. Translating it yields CASTSGIPGELFF.